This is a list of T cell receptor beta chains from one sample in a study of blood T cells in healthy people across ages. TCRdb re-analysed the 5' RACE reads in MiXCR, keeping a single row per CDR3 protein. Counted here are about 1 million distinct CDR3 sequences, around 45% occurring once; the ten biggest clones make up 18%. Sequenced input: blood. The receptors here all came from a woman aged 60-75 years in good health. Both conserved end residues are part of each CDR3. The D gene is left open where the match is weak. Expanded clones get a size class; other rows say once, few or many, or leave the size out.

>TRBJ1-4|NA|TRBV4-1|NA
TGCGCCAGCAGCCCAAAGCTGCGTAATGAAAAACTGTTTTTT
CASSPKLRNEKLFF
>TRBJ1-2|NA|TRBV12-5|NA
TGTGCTAGTGGTTTGGACGGGCACTATGGCTACACCTTC
CASGLDGHYGYTF
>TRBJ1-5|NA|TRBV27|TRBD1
TGTGCCAGCAGGGAGACAGGGGCCAATCAGCCCCAGCATTTT
CASRETGANQPQHF
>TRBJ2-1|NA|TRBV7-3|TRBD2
TGTGCCAGCAGCGTAGCTAGCGGGAAAAACTATGAGCAGTTCTTC
CASSVASGKNYEQFF
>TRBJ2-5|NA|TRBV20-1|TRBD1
TGCAGTGCTCACAGGGGACAGGAGACCCAGTACTTC
CSAHRGQETQYF
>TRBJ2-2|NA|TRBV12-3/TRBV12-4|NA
TGTGCCAGCAGTTTTGTGGTCTTCACCGGGGAGCTGTTTTTT
CASSFVVFTGELFF
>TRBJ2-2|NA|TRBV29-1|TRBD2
TGCAGCGTTGAAGATCCACTAGCGGGAGTCGACGGGGAGCTGTTTTTT
CSVEDPLAGVDGELFF
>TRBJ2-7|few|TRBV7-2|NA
TGTGCCAGCAGCTTAGGAAGGGGGAAGGGGCTCTACGAGCAGTACTTC
CASSLGRGKGLYEQYF
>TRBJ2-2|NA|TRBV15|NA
TGTGCCACCAGCGAGGACCGGAACACCGGGGAGCTGTTTTTT
CATSEDRNTGELFF
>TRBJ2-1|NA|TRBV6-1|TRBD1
TGTGCCAGCAGTAAACAGGGGACCTACAATGAGCAGTTCTTC
CASSKQGTYNEQFF